The 3 T cell receptor beta chains below come from one sample, sequenced in a study of CD8+ T cells in alopecia areata. Once RNA had been extracted, it was reverse transcribed into cDNA to act as the sequencing template. Produced via immunoSEQ multiplex PCR; TCRdb's table is partial and in-frame only. The table shows more than 200,000 clones, with about 68% occurring only once. The sequencing used CD4+ T cells sorted from blood, collected at week 0. The receptors were gathered from a human donor with alopecia areata.

The chain has TRBV20-1 and TRBJ1-2; D remains unclear. Trimming removed 6 bases from V and 7 bases from J, with 12 bases in between. CDR3 length equals 11 residues. The germline CDR1 and CDR2 sequences are DFQATT and SNEGSKA (reference sequence). The CDR3: CSAEGASGYTF. The CDR3 bases are TGCAGTGCGGAGGGCGCCAGTGGCTACACCTTC.

This clone was detected a few times. Written as DNA, the CDR3 is TGTGCCAGCACTACGACGGGCTATGGCTACACCTTC. It translates to CASTTTGYGYTF. The rearrangement joins TRBV2 to TRBJ1-2; D unclear. V gave up 7 bases and J gave up 4 bases, with 10 bases separating them. Germline V gene lookup returns CDR1 SNHLY and CDR2 FYNNEI. The CDR3 loop spans 12 amino acids.

The chain has TRBV30 and TRBJ1-6; 7 nucleotides line up with TRBD1. The CDR3 covers 13 residues. Losses at the gene ends were 1 base for V and 8 bases for J; bases not matched to a gene: 2. CDR1 is GTSNPN and CDR2 is SVGIG in the germline V gene (reference sequence). The CDR3 region has the DNA TGTGCCTGGAGTGACAGGGGAGATTCACCCCTCCACTTT. Translating it yields CAWSDRGDSPLHF.